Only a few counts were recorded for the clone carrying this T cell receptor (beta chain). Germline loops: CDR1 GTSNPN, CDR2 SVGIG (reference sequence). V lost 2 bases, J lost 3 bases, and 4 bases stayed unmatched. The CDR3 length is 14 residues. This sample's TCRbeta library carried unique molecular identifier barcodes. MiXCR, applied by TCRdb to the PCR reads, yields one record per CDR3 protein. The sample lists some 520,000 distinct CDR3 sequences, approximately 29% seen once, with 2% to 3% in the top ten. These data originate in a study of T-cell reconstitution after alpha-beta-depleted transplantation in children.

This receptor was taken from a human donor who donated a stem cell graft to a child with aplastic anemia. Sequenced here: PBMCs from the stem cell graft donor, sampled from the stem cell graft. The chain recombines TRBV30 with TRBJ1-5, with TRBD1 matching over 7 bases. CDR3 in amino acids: CAWSKGQVNQPQHF. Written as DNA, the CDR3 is TGTGCCTGGAGTAAAGGACAGGTCAATCAGCCCCAGCATTTT. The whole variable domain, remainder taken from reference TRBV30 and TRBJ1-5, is SQTIHQWPATLVQPVGSPLSLECTVEGTSNPNLYWYRQAAGRGLQLLFYSVGIGQISSEVPQNLSASRPQDRQFILSSKKLLLSDSGFYLCAWSKGQVNQPQHFGDGTRLSIL.